This T cell receptor (beta chain) was recorded in a study of blood T cell repertoires in COVID-19. V trimming: 4 bases; J trimming: 2 bases; junction bases outside the gene matches: 10. The CDR3 has 16 residues. The germline V gene encodes CDR1 SGHRS and CDR2 YFSETQ. Libraries were prepared by immunoSEQ multiplex PCR; TCRdb keeps only in-frame clonotypes and omits some of them. The table lists a few hundred thousand clones, 89% of them singletons. Material: PBMCs or T cells enriched from blood (not recorded which). The clonotype originates from a woman in her sixties or seventies who had recovered from COVID-19. This chain joins TRBV5-1 and TRBJ2-3; TRBD1 matches 7 bases. The CDR3 coding sequence is TGCGCCAGCAGCAGATCCGGGACAGAGAACACAGATACGCAGTATTTT. Translating it yields CASSRSGTENTDTQYF.